The entry below describes one T cell receptor beta chain. These data are taken from a study of beta chain features in type 1 diabetes. The CDR3 spans 17 residues. The V gene's germline CDR1 is LGHNA and CDR2 YSLEER. V lost 3 bases, J lost 0 bases, and 8 bases stayed unmatched. Isolated RNA was reverse transcribed in full, so expressed TCRB transcripts were sequenced. The protocol was immunoSEQ multiplex PCR, while the TCRdb copy is restricted to in-frame clones and leaves out a portion. The sample gives about 330,000 clones, approximately 10% of which show up once; roughly 0.016% is in the top ten. V and J are TRBV4-3 and TRBJ2-1; 7 positions match TRBD2. Sequenced input: naive CD4+ T cells from blood. This TCR came from a woman aged 25 to 39 in good health. CDR3 nucleotides: TGCGCCAGCAGCCATACCCCTAGCGGCCCCTCCTACAATGAGCAGTTCTTC. This encodes CASSHTPSGPSYNEQFF.